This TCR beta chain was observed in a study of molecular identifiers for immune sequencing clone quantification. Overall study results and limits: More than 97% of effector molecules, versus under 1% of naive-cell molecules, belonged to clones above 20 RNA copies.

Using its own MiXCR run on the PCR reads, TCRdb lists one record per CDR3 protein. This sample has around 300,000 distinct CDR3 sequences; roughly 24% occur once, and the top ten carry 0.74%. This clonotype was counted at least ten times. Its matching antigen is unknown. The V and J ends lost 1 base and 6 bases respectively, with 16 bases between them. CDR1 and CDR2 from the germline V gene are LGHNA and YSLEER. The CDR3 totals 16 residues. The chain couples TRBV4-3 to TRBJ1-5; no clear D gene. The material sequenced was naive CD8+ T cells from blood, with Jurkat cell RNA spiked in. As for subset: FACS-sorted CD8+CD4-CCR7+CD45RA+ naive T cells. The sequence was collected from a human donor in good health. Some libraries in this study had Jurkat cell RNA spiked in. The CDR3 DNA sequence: TGCGCCAGCAGCCAAGTCTACAGAGATAAGACTCAGCCCCAGCATTTT. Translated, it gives CASSQVYRDKTQPQHF.